These 8 T cell receptor beta chains were sequenced from one sample in a study of post-analysis software for immune sequencing data. General observations from the study: In patients, TRBV5-6, TRBV5-1 and TRBV20-1 belonged to five TRBV segments found more frequently than in controls.

These receptors have no identified antigens. Unique molecular identifiers had been added to the TCR beta cDNA libraries. TCRdb used MiXCR to reprocess the PCR reads, holding one entry per CDR3 protein. The sample shows roughly 400,000 distinct CDR3 sequences, 35% to 45% of them seen only once. Sequencing was carried out using blood. These receptors were obtained from a girl aged 2 to 10 with multiple sclerosis.

This clonotype has a single count. The V call is TRBV2, the J call TRBJ1-1; D is possibly TRBD1 (5 bases). This CDR3 has 11 amino acids. CDR1 is SNHLY, CDR2 FYNNEI, per germline. V was trimmed by 11 bases and J by 1 base, leaving 8 bases between them. CDR3 loop: CASQGNTEAFF. The CDR3 DNA reads TGTGCCTCCCAGGGGAACACTGAAGCTTTCTTT. The complete variable domain, with remaining parts taken from reference TRBV2 and TRBJ1-1, reads EPEVTQTPSHQVTQMGQEVILRCVPISNHLYFYWYRQILGQKVEFLVSFYNNEISEKSEIFDDQFSVERPDGSNFTLKIRSTKLEDSAMYFCASQGNTEAFFGQGTRLTVV.

This clonotype was found a few times. The CDR3, as DNA: TGTGCCAGCACCGAGCTGCCCGCAGGGGCACAAGAGACCCAGTACTTC. It encodes CASTELPAGAQETQYF. This chain connects TRBV13 to TRBJ2-5, with D maybe TRBD1 (6 bases). The germline V gene has CDR1 PRHDT and CDR2 FYEKMQ (reference sequence). The CDR3 length is 16 residues. Trimming took 7 bases from V and 2 from J, leaving 20 bases between them.

The gene calls are TRBV11-2 and TRBJ2-7; 10 nucleotides align to TRBD1. CDR3 size: 17 residues. V shed 4 bases, J shed 4 bases, and the junction held 13 bases outside the gene matches. CDR1 and CDR2 (germline): SGHAT, FQNNGV. CDR3 sequence (DNA): TGTGCCAGCAGCTCCCTTGTCGACAGGGGGCTTGGATACGAGCAGTACTTC. Amino acid sequence: CASSSLVDRGLGYEQYF.

The sample holds a few counts of this clonotype. This sequence joins TRBV7-2 and TRBJ2-5; 16 bases align to TRBD2. The J call may be mistaken, given a closer DNA end match to TRBJ2-7. Germline V gives CDR1 SGHTA, CDR2 FQGNSA. The length of the CDR3 is 17 residues. CDR3 loop: CASSLGGTSGRAHEQYF. The CDR3 nucleotides are TGTGCCAGCAGCTTAGGGGGGACTAGCGGGAGGGCCCACGAGCAGTACTTC.

This clonotype has only a few counts. The junction does not match germline at one end; this may be a read error. The V and J genes are TRBV7-7 and TRBJ2-3; D remains unclear. Germline CDR1 reads SSHAT; CDR2 reads FNYEAQ (reference sequence). The CDR3 runs to 13 residues. CDR3 DNA sequence: TGTGCTAGCAGCCCGTACTGGCCAGATACGCAGTATTTT. Amino acids: CASSPYWPDTQYF. Combining the CDR3 with reference TRBV7-7 and TRBJ2-3 gives the whole variable domain GAGVSQSPRYKVTKRGQDVTLRCDPISSHATLYWYQQALGQGPEFLTYFNYEAQPDKSGLPSDRFSAERPEGSISTLTIQRTEQRDSAMYRCASSPYWPDTQYFGPGTRLTVL.

V gene TRBV7-2 combines with J gene TRBJ2-1; 9 bases align to TRBD2. Germline CDR1 SGHTA, CDR2 FQGNSA. Losses at the gene ends were 3 bases for V and 2 bases for J; bases not matched to a gene: 8. There are 17 residues in the CDR3. The CDR3 is CASSFMAGGGPYNEQFF. The CDR3 nucleotides are TGTGCCAGCAGCTTCATGGCGGGGGGGGGCCCCTACAATGAGCAGTTCTTC.

This clonotype appeared a few times. The V call is TRBV7-9, the J call TRBJ2-4; D possibly matches TRBD1 or TRBD2 (5 bases each). Germline loops: CDR1 SEHNR, CDR2 FQNEAQ (reference sequence). Trimming shortened V by 7 bases and J by 2 bases, and 12 bases separated the two germline ends. This CDR3 region has 14 residues. CDR3 residues: CASTIGEPKNIQYF. The CDR3 DNA sequence: TGTGCCAGCACCATAGGGGAGCCCAAAAACATTCAGTACTTC.

Only a few counts were recorded for this clonotype. The chain links TRBV7-8 to TRBJ2-1; D gene uncertain. The V and J ends lost 1 base and 3 bases respectively, with 10 bases between them. Germline lookup yields CDR1 SGHVS and CDR2 FQNEAQ. The CDR3 consists of 15 residues. This CDR3 reads CASSLGPDDYNEQFF. The CDR3 DNA follows: TGTGCCAGCAGCTTAGGGCCAGATGACTACAATGAGCAGTTCTTC.